Only one count was recorded for the clone carrying this T cell receptor (beta chain). Its antigen is not known. Libraries were prepared by immunoSEQ multiplex PCR; TCRdb keeps only in-frame clonotypes and omits some of them. The table has about 210,000 clones, approximately 94% seen once; the top ten hold around 1.7%. This specimen comes from a study of T cell responses to AZD1222 COVID-19 vaccine. Broader study findings: There were mostly white British donors and more females than males, and clonal diversity was possibly underestimated.

This CDR3 is built from 12 residues. V gave up 6 bases and J gave up 4 bases, with 7 bases separating them. In germline, CDR1 is MNHEY, CDR2 SVGAGI. The rearrangement joins TRBV6-5 to TRBJ1-5, with a weak D call TRBD1 (6 bases). The sample consisted of peripheral blood, taken 28 days after the second dose of the MenACWY control vaccine. The receptor's source is an adult who received the MenACWY meningococcal vaccine as a control. Here the CDR3 DNA reads TGTGCCAGCAGGCAGGGGAATCAGCCCCAGCATTTT. Translated: CASRQGNQPQHF.